This T cell receptor beta chain was identified during a study of lymphopenia after photon versus proton radiotherapy. On this clone: At one boundary the junction diverges from the germline segment, which might be a read error.

TCRdb's copy holds only in-frame clones and misses some; the assay was immunoSEQ multiplex PCR. The repertoire has 40,000 or so clones, 85% of them found once; the top ten carry 2% to 2.5%. This CDR3 is built from 12 residues. CDR1 is ENHRY, CDR2 SYGVKD, per germline. The rearrangement joins TRBV10-3 to TRBJ2-7; D tentatively fits TRBD1 or TRBD2 (7 bases each). The receptor was derived from a man aged 35-49 years with gastric cancer. The specimen was peripheral blood, collected from a patient treated with photon-based radiotherapy. The CDR3 is CAISGGEGAFRF. In DNA form, the CDR3 reads TGTGCCATCAGTGGTGGGGAGGGGGCCTTTCGCTTC.